The 16 T cell receptor beta chains presented below share a single source sample, sequenced in a study of early stage breast cancer tumors. Sequencing used immunoSEQ multiplex PCR; TCRdb keeps in-frame clones, though not all of them. The sample shows about 53,000 clones, just over 90% of them seen only once. The source material was blood. All receptors derive from a person aged 65 to 79 with breast cancer.

This clone was detected only once. The chain is built from TRBV27 and TRBJ2-5; 9 nucleotides match TRBD1. The CDR3 length is 17 residues. The ends lost 5 bases at V and 4 bases at J; junction bases unmatched: 14. Per the germline V gene, CDR1 is MNHEY and CDR2 is SMNVEV (reference sequence). The DNA for the CDR3 is TGTGCCAGCAGTCTATGGGGGACAGGGAACGGATCAGAGACCCAGTACTTC. Translating it yields CASSLWGTGNGSETQYF.

The CDR3 DNA follows: TGTGCCACCAGCAGATATACAGGGGACTTAGACAATGAGCAGTTCTTC. The encoded protein is CATSRYTGDLDNEQFF. V usage is TRBV15 and J usage is TRBJ2-1, with D maybe TRBD1 (7 bases). Trimming shortened V by 2 bases and J by 5 bases, and 16 bases separated the two germline ends. CDR1 is LNHNV, CDR2 YYDKDF, per germline (reference sequence). The CDR3 contains 16 residues.

In this sample, this clone turned up once. V usage is TRBV4-3 and J usage is TRBJ1-2; D is perhaps TRBD1 (5 bases). The V end lost 5 bases, the J end lost 8 bases, and 21 bases lay between the germline ends. Germline CDR1 and CDR2: LGHNA and YSLEER. The CDR3 contains 15 residues. The CDR3 is CASSESTGGVRGYTF. The CDR3 region has the DNA TGCGCCAGCAGCGAAAGCACCGGGGGGGTTAGGGGCTACACCTTC.

This rearrangement joins TRBV7-9 to TRBJ2-1; TRBD2 is a possible D gene (5 bases). V dropped 5 bases and J dropped 9 bases, with 14 bases sitting between them. Germline values: CDR1 SEHNR, CDR2 FQNEAQ (reference sequence). CDR3 length: 13 amino acids. CDR3 sequence reads: CASSPRDVAEQFF. The DNA for the CDR3 is TGTGCCAGCAGCCCCCGGGATGTGGCTGAGCAGTTCTTC.

In this sample, this clone turned up a few times. J is TRBJ2-3 and V is TRBV27; 7 positions match TRBD2. CDR1 and CDR2 (germline): MNHEY, SMNVEV (reference sequence). V shed 6 bases, J shed 0 bases, and the junction held 9 bases outside the gene matches. This CDR3 is built from 16 residues. The CDR3 spells CASSPWASGSTDTQYF. CDR3 bases: TGTGCCAGCAGCCCTTGGGCTAGCGGCAGCACAGATACGCAGTATTTT.

This chain connects TRBV6-1 to TRBJ2-7, with TRBD2 matching 13 bases. The CDR3 is made up of 15 amino acids. V lost 9 bases and J lost 1; bases outside the gene matches: 6. Germline assignment: CDR1 MNHNS and CDR2 SASEGT. The CDR3 DNA is TGTGCCAGTAGGACTAGCGGGGGAAATTCCTACGAGCAGTACTTC. This gives the protein CASRTSGGNSYEQYF.

The V and J genes are TRBV5-1 and TRBJ1-3, with D unclear. The V end was cut by 1 base, the J end by 4 bases, with 15 bases between. The CDR3 has 16 residues. Germline V CDR1 and CDR2: SGHRS, YFSETQ. CDR3 region: CASSLYSGSAGNTIYF. DNA for the CDR3: TGCGCCAGCAGCTTGTACTCGGGTTCAGCCGGAAACACCATATATTTT.

The chain has TRBV7-9 and TRBJ1-2; 7 bases match TRBD1. Trimming at V came to 5 bases and at J to 8 bases, leaving 11 bases not matched to a gene. The germline V gene has CDR1 SEHNR and CDR2 FQNEAQ (reference sequence). The CDR3 runs 14 residues. The CDR3 is CASSRPGQAWGYTF. The CDR3 coding sequence is TGTGCCAGCAGCCGGCCTGGACAGGCTTGGGGCTACACCTTC.

The rearrangement links TRBV19 to TRBJ1-3; 9 bases map to TRBD1. The CDR3 has 17 amino acids. J lost 4 bases, V lost 5 bases, and 12 bases had no gene match. Germline V gene lookup returns CDR1 LNHDA and CDR2 SQIVND (reference sequence). The CDR3 reads CASSDPGQGRVGNTIYF. CDR3 coding DNA: TGTGCCAGTAGTGACCCGGGACAGGGTCGAGTCGGAAACACCATATATTTT. Complete variable domain (other parts from reference TRBV19 and TRBJ1-3): DGGITQSPKYLFRKEGQNVTLSCEQNLNHDAMYWYRQDPGQGLRLIYYSQIVNDFQKGDIAEGYSVSREKKESFPLTVTSAQKNPTAFYLCASSDPGQGRVGNTIYFGEGSWLTVV.

The gene calls are TRBV5-4 and TRBJ2-3; TRBD2 matches at 7 bases. V dropped 1 base and J dropped 8; count of bases not matched to a gene: 7. Germline V gene sequence: CDR1 SGHNT, CDR2 YYREEE (reference sequence). This CDR3 spans 14 amino acids. The CDR3 sequence is CASSLSGVGRTQYF. The CDR3 DNA reads TGTGCCAGCAGCTTGAGCGGGGTGGGGCGTACGCAGTATTTT.

The chain has TRBV4-1 and TRBJ2-1; TRBD2 might be the D (6 bases). The V gene's germline CDR1 is MGHRA and CDR2 YSYEKL. The CDR3 length is 16 residues. V was shortened by 0 bases and J by 6 bases, with 15 bases between the two germline ends. The CDR3 spells CASSQDLALGGNEQFF. The CDR3 DNA is TGCGCCAGCAGCCAAGACTTAGCTCTCGGGGGCAATGAGCAGTTCTTC.

The chain recombines TRBV6-4 with TRBJ2-3, with D unresolved. This CDR3 is built from 14 residues. The germline V and J ends were trimmed by 3 bases and 0 bases, with 7 bases remaining between them. CDR1 and CDR2 (germline): MRHNA, SNTAGT. CDR3 DNA sequence: TGTGCCAGCAGTGAACTATCTAGCACAGATACGCAGTATTTT. Protein sequence: CASSELSSTDTQYF.

This clone was detected only once. The chain has TRBV6-1 and TRBJ1-1; D is possibly TRBD1 (5 bases). This CDR3 region has 15 residues. CDR1 is MNHNS and CDR2 is SASEGT in the germline V gene. The V end was cut by 3 bases, the J end by 0 bases, with 11 bases between. The CDR3 nucleotides read TGTGCCAGCAGTGATATAGGGGTGATGAACACTGAAGCTTTCTTT. It translates to CASSDIGVMNTEAFF.

This clone occurred once. The V and J genes are TRBV7-2 and TRBJ2-3, with D possibly being TRBD1 (5 bases). Germline V gives CDR1 SGHTA, CDR2 FQGNSA. CDR3 length equals 16 residues. Between the trimmed V and J ends, which lost 5 bases and 5 bases, there was a span of 20 bases. The CDR3 region is CASSLFMTASRDTQYF. In nucleotides, the CDR3 is TGTGCCAGCAGCCTTTTTATGACAGCCAGCCGAGATACGCAGTATTTT.

V and J are TRBV29-1 and TRBJ2-3; D gene uncertain. V lost 1 base to trimming and J lost 1 base, with 9 bases between them. The CDR3 spans 14 residues. Germline V gives CDR1 SQVTM, CDR2 ANQGSEA. The chain's CDR3 is CSVEVWRRTDTQYF. The CDR3 nucleotides are TGCAGCGTTGAAGTTTGGCGGCGCACAGATACGCAGTATTTT.

This chain joins TRBV27 and TRBJ1-1; 9 nucleotides line up with TRBD1. CDR1 and CDR2 from the germline V gene are MNHEY and SMNVEV (reference sequence). V shed 4 bases, J shed 10 bases, and the junction held 4 bases outside the gene matches. This CDR3 is built from 12 residues. The DNA for the CDR3 is TGTGCCAGCAGTTACGGGACAGGGAGAGCTTTCTTT. Amino acid sequence: CASSYGTGRAFF.